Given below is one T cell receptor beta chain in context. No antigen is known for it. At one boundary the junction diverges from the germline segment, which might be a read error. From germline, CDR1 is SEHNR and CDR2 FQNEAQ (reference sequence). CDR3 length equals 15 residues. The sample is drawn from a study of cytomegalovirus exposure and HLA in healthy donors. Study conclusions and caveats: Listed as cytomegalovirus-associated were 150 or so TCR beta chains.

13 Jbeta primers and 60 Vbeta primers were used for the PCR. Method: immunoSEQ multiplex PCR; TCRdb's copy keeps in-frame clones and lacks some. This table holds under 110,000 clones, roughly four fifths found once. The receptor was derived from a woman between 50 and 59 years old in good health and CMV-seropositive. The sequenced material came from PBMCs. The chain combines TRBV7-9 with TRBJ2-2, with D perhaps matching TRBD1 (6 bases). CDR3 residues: CSSSLVGRGSGELFF. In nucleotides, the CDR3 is TGTTCCAGCAGCTTAGTCGGCAGGGGTTCCGGGGAGCTGTTTTTT.